This T cell receptor (beta chain) was recorded in a study of blood T cells in healthy people across ages. Study conclusions and caveats: The recorded TCR beta diversity per million T cells decreased in a roughly linear manner with age. With naive T cell percentage, TCR beta diversity showed a strong correlation.

With a J-beta primer mix and a sample-barcoded 5' primer, a second PCR ran about 6 to 11 cycles. TCRdb called the 5' RACE reads again in MiXCR, with one record for every CDR3 protein. Here the sample spans 1.5 million to 2 million distinct CDR3 sequences, around half being singletons. The V end was cut by 2 bases, the J end by 4 bases, with 11 bases between. The CDR3 contains 14 residues. Germline lookup yields CDR1 LNHNV and CDR2 YYDKDF (reference sequence). About this clonotype itself: Its antigen is as yet unknown.

Sequencing was carried out using blood. V usage is TRBV15 and J usage is TRBJ1-1, with D maybe TRBD1 (5 bases). The sequence was collected from a woman in her thirties or forties in good health. Here the CDR3 reads CATSRRGGGTEAFF. As DNA, the CDR3 is TGTGCCACCAGCAGACGTGGGGGGGGCACTGAAGCTTTCTTT. Looking up the rest from reference TRBV15 and TRBJ1-1 gives the full variable domain: DAMVIQNPRYQVTQFGKPVTLSCSQTLNHNVMYWYQQKSSQAPKLLFHYYDKDFNNEADTPDNFQSRRPNTSFCFLDIRSPGLGDTAMYLCATSRRGGGTEAFFGQGTRLTVV.